The source of this T cell receptor (beta chain) is a study of naive and memory T cell subsets. Study-wide results and caveats: Gini index rose across naive, CM, EM and EMRA in CD4 and CD8.

In the case of this clonotype: The antigen is not known.

Germline CDR1 MDHEN, CDR2 SYDVKM. The CDR3 has 13 amino acids. Between the trimmed V and J ends, which lost 8 bases and 1 base, there was a span of 11 bases. Two oligonucleotides, mixed equimolar, formed the beta constant-region primer covering TRBC1 and TRBC2. TCRdb reprocessed the UMI-ligation and nested PCR reads with MiXCR, giving one entry per CDR3 protein. This table holds thousands of distinct CDR3 sequences, 7.2% found once. CD8 T cells were positively selected from what remained after CD4 positive selection. Material for sequencing was CD4+ TEMRA cells from blood. The subset is: effector memory re-expressing CD45RA, CD45RA+ CD27-. The chain joins TRBV28 to TRBJ1-1, with D possibly matching TRBD1 (6 bases). The source is a human donor in good health. The CDR3 spells CASDRQENTEAFF. The CDR3 DNA reads as TGTGCCAGCGACCGACAGGAGAACACTGAAGCTTTCTTT.